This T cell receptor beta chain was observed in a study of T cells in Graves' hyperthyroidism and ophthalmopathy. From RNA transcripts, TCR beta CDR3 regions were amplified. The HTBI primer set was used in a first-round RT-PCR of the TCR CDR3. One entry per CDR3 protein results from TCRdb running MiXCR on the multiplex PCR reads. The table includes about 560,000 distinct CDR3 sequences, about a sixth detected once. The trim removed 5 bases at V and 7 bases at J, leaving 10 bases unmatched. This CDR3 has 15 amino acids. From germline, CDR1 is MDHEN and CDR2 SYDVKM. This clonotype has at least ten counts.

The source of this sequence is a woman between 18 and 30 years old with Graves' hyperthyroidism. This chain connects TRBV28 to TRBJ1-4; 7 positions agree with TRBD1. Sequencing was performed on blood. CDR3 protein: CASSGQDVDSEKLFF. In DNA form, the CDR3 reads TGTGCCAGCAGTGGACAGGACGTTGACAGTGAAAAACTGTTTTTT.